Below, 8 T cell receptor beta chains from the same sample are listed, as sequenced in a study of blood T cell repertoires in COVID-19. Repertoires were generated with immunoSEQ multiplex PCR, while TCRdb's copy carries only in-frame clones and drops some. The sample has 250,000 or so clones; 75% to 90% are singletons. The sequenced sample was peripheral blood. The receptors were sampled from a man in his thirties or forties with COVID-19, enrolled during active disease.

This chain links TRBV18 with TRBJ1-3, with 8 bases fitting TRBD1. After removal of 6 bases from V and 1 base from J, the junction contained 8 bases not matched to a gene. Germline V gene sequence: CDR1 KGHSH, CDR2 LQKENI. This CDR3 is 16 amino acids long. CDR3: CASSQGQGRSGNTIYF. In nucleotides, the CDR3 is TGTGCCAGCTCGCAAGGACAGGGAAGATCTGGAAACACCATATATTTT.

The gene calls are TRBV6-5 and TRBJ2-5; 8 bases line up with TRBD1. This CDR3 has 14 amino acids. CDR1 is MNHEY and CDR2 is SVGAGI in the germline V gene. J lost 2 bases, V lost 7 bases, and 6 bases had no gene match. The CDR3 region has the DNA TGTGCCAGCATTAACAGGGGGGTACAAGAGACCCAGTACTTC. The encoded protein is CASINRGVQETQYF.

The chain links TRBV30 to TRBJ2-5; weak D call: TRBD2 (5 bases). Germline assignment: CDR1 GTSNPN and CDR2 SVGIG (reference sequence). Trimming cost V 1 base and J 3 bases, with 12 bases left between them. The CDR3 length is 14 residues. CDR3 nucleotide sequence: TGTGCCTGGAGTGGGTTGTTCGGGGAAGAGACCCAGTACTTC. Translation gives CAWSGLFGEETQYF.

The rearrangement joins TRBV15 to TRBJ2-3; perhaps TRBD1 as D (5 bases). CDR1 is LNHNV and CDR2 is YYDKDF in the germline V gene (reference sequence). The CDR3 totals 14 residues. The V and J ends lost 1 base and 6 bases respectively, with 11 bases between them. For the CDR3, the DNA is TGTGCCACCAGCAGAGTGGACACACAGGATACGCAGTATTTT. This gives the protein CATSRVDTQDTQYF.

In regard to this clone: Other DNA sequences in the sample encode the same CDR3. In DNA form, the CDR3 reads TGTGCCAGCAGTTATCGGGGAGATTCACCCCTCCACTTT. Translated: CASSYRGDSPLHF. V and J are TRBV6-5 and TRBJ1-6, with D uncertain. CDR1 and CDR2 from the germline V gene are MNHEY and SVGAGI. The CDR3 consists of 13 residues. V lost 3 bases to trimming and J lost 8 bases, with 8 bases between them.

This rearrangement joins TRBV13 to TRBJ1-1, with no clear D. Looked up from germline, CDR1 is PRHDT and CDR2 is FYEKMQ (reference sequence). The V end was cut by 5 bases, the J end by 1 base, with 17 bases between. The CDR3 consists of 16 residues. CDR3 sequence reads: CASSRPAAQRNTEAFF. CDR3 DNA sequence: TGTGCCAGCAGCCGGCCAGCGGCACAGAGGAACACTGAAGCTTTCTTT.

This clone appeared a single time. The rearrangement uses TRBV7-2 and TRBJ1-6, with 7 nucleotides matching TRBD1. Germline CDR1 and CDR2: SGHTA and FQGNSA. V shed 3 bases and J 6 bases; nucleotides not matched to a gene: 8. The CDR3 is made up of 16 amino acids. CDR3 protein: CASSFKPGTANSPLHF. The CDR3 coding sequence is TGTGCCAGCAGCTTCAAACCCGGGACAGCTAATTCACCCCTCCACTTT.

The CDR3 nucleotides are TGTGCCACCAGCAGAGGCGGACAGGGTCCGGGCTACACCTTC. Translated, it gives CATSRGGQGPGYTF. This rearrangement joins TRBV15 to TRBJ1-2, with 8 bases identical to TRBD1. Germline CDR1 LNHNV, CDR2 YYDKDF (reference sequence). Trimming removed 1 base from V and 8 bases from J; junction bases left unmatched: 6. The CDR3 is 14 amino acids.